This T cell receptor beta chain emerged from a study of post-analysis software for immune sequencing data. Prepared libraries of TCR beta cDNA carried unique molecular identifiers. TCRdb processed the PCR reads anew with MiXCR; each CDR3 protein has one entry. The data contain fewer than 600,000 distinct CDR3 sequences, approximately 46% of them seen just once; the ten biggest clones take up 9% to 13%. The CDR3 has 14 amino acids. CDR1 LGHDT and CDR2 YNNKEL come from the germline V gene (reference sequence). Trimming removed 4 bases from V and 3 bases from J; junction bases left unmatched: 5. Points from the study as a whole: Higher frequency in patients than in controls was seen for five TRBV segments, with TRBV5-6, TRBV5-1 and TRBV20-1 among them.

As concerns this clonotype: The antigen remains undetermined.

V is TRBV3-1 and J is TRBJ2-7; TRBD1 matches 8 bases. The sequenced sample consisted of blood. The TCR sequence derives from a girl under 18 with multiple sclerosis. The CDR3 loop reads CASSLRDRNYEQYF. The DNA of the CDR3 is TGTGCCAGCAGCCTACGGGACAGGAACTACGAGCAGTACTTC.